This T cell receptor (beta chain) was captured by sequencing in a study of STAT5B mutations in CD4+ large granular lymphocyte leukemia. Background on the study: Healthy donors showed HLA-associated enrichment of the CDR3 'QG' motif.

The repertoire was sequenced with immunoSEQ multiplex PCR; TCRdb's copy has only in-frame clones and lacks some. The sample yields approximately 20,000 clones, just over 70% seen once. A word on this clone: Its antigen is currently unknown.

General study points: TRBV06-family usage was enriched in top patient clones (8/27) versus controls (2/35). CD4-sorted patient repertoires seemed more clonal than healthy CD4+ repertoires. The CD4+ versus CD8+ T-LGLL clonality difference may reflect limited sample size.

The CDR3 sequence is 14 residues long. Trimming shortened V by 7 bases and J by 7 bases, and 14 bases separated the two germline ends. Germline CDR1 is MNHEY and CDR2 is SVGAGI. The sequence derives from a human donor in good health. Sample: CD4+ T cells from blood buffy coats. The rearrangement uses TRBV6-5 and TRBJ1-6; D is unresolved. The CDR3 spells CASTRRLSNSPLHF. In DNA, the CDR3 is TGTGCCAGCACCCGACGTTTATCCAATTCACCCCTCCACTTT.